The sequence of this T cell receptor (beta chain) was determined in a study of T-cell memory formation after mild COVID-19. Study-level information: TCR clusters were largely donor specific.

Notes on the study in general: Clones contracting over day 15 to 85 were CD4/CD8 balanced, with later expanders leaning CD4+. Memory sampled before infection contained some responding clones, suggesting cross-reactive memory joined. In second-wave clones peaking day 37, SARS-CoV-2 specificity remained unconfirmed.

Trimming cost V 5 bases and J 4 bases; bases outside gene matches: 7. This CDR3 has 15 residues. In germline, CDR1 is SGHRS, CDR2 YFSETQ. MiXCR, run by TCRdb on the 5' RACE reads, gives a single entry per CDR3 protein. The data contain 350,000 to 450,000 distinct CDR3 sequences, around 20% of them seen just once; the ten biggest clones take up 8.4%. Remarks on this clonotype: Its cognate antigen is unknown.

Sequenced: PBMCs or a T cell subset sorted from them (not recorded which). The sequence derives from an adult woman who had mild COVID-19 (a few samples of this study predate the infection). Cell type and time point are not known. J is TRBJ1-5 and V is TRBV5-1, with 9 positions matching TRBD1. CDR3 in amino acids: CASSSGTGLNQPQHF. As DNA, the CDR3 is TGCGCCAGCAGTTCCGGGACAGGGCTAAATCAGCCCCAGCATTTT.